Listed below are T cell receptor beta chains from one sample, sequenced in a study of shared clonotypes between healthy human individuals. The protocol was immunoSEQ multiplex PCR, while the TCRdb copy is restricted to in-frame clones and leaves out a portion. The profile covers millions of clones, with roughly 96% appearing a single time and approximately 0.13% taken by the ten largest. Sequencing was done on a sample of naive CD4+ T cells sorted from blood. Receptors originate from a man between 18 and 29 years old in good health. Each CDR3 is given with its conserved first and last residue.

TRBJ2-5	TRBV10-2	CASSVRQRGALQETQYF
TRBJ1-3	TRBV30	CAWSRGWENTIYF
TRBJ1-5	TRBV5-4	CARPGANQPQHF
TRBJ2-3	TRBV11-3	CASSLEGSTDTQYF
TRBJ2-3	TRBV28	CASSYQSTQYF
TRBJ2-5	TRBV5-1	CATTSGGGAETQYF
TRBJ2-4	TRBV7-9	CASSFGGQNIQYF
TRBJ1-2	TRBV11-2	CASSFDRGTGYTF
TRBJ2-1	TRBV7-9	CASSPSGAGVNEQFF
TRBJ2-5	TRBV6-6	CASTITPLAGETQYF
TRBJ2-6	TRBV28	CASRPITGTGDGANVLTF
TRBJ2-1	TRBV2	CASVARASSSYNEQFF
TRBJ2-7	TRBV7-2	CASSWGQASSYEQYF
TRBJ2-5	TRBV6-5	CASSPARQYQETQYF
TRBJ1-5	TRBV28	CASSFQRAGSQPQHF
TRBJ2-7	TRBV14	CASSQRGTGPYEQYF
TRBJ2-1	TRBV29-1	CSVTKGIGASSSYNEQFF
TRBJ2-3	TRBV10-3	CAIRAGQGTDTQYF
TRBJ2-3	TRBV9	CASSDRQGGSDTQYF
TRBJ2-7	TRBV28	CASRASGGGYEQYF
TRBJ1-1	TRBV10-3	CAISELGQNTEAFF
TRBJ1-1	TRBV11-2	CASSFFGAETEAFF
TRBJ1-1	TRBV5-1	CASSPGTGYTEAFF
TRBJ2-7	TRBV5-1	CASRTGGMYEQYF
TRBJ2-1	TRBV9	CASSVGTGNEQFF
TRBJ2-1	TRBV14	CASSFRNEQFF
TRBJ2-3	TRBV18	CASSPPGSGTGLTDTQYF
TRBJ2-1	TRBV4-1	CASSQGEAGTRQFF
TRBJ2-7	TRBV6-5	CASSYSVTGFSYEQYF